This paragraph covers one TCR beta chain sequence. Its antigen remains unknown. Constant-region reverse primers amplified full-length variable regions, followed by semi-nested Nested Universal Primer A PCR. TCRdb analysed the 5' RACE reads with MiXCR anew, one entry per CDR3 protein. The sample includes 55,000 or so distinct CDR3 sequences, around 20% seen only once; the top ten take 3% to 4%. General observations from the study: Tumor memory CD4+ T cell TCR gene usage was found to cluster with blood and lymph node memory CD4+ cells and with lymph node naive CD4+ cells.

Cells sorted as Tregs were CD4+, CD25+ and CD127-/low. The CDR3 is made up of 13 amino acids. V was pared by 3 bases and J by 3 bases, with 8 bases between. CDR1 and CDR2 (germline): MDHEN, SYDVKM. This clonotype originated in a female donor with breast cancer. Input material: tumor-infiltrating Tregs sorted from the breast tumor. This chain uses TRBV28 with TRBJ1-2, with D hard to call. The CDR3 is CASSLVHHYGYTF. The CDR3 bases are TGTGCCAGCAGTTTGGTCCACCACTATGGCTACACCTTC.